This TCR beta chain was sequenced in a study of Ad26.COV2.S vaccination and SARS-CoV-2 variants. The table came from immunoSEQ multiplex PCR; TCRdb's copy has only in-frame clones and leaves some out. The sample contains about 440,000 clones, 80% to 95% of which appear only once. Only one count was recorded for this clone. The CDR3 is 17 amino acids. V was pared by 1 base and J by 5 bases, with 7 bases of the junction left unmatched. Germline values: CDR1 SGHVT, CDR2 SQSDAQ. Noted treatment: some 20 received Ad26.COV2.S at low or high dose, single or two shots; several received placebo; per-sample allocation not given. Day 63 after the first vaccine or placebo injection was the time point for sampling.

This receptor was identified in a person aged 18-60 years who received the Ad26.COV2.S COVID-19 vaccine or a placebo. The chain has TRBV7-4 and TRBJ2-2, with TRBD1 identical over 10 bases. This specimen consisted of peripheral blood, obtained in a trial of Ad26.COV2.S vaccine versus placebo. The CDR3 reads CASSLVPGQGNTGELFF. The CDR3 DNA reads TGTGCCAGCAGCTTAGTCCCGGGACAGGGGAATACCGGGGAGCTGTTTTTT. Variable domain in full (rest from reference TRBV7-4 and TRBJ2-2): GAGVSQSPRYKVAKRGRDVALRCDSISGHVTLYWYRQTLGQGSEVLTYSQSDAQRDKSGRPSGRFSAERPERSVSTLKIQRTEQGDSAVYLCASSLVPGQGNTGELFFGEGSRLTVL.